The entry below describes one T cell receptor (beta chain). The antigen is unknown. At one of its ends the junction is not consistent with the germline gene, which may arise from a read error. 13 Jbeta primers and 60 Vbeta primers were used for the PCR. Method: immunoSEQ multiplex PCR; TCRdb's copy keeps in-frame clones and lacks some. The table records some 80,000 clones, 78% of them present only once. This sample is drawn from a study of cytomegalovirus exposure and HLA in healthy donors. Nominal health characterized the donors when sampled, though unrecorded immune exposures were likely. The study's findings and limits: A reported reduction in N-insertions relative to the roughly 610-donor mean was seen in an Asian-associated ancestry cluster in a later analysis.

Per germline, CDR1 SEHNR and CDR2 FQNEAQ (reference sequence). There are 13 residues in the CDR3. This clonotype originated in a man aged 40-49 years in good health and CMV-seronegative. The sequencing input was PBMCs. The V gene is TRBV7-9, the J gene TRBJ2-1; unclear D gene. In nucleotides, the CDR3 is TGTTCCAGCAGCTTAGCCTCCCCGGATGAGCAGTTCTTC. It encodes CSSSLASPDEQFF. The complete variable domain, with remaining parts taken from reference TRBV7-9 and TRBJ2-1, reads DTGVSQNPRHKITKRGQNVTFRCDPISEHNRLYWYRQTLGQGPEFLTYFQNEAQLEKSRLLSDRFSAERPKGSFSTLEIQRTEQGDSAMYLCSSSLASPDEQFFGPGTRLTVL.